This entry concerns a single T cell receptor (beta chain). The data were taken from a study of blood T cells in healthy people across ages. A J-beta primer mix and a sample-barcoded 5' primer were used in a second PCR of about 6 to 12 cycles. TCRdb fed the 5' RACE reads into MiXCR, producing one record per CDR3 protein. The sample consists of some 1.4 million distinct CDR3 sequences, around 39% of them appearing once. This CDR3 comprises 15 residues. Trimming took 4 bases from V and 0 from J, leaving 13 bases between them. From germline, CDR1 is DFQATT and CDR2 SNEGSKA (reference sequence). The chain joins TRBV20-1 to TRBJ2-4; no firm D call. This TCR derives from a woman aged 18-29 years in good health. Sequenced sample: blood. The CDR3 sequence: CSANRGVLAKNIQYF. CDR3 bases: TGCAGTGCTAATCGCGGAGTGCTAGCCAAAAACATTCAGTACTTC.